This T cell receptor (beta chain) was found in a study of chemoradiotherapy in HPV16-positive cancers. Whole-study results and caveats: HPV-specific T cells were functionally defined from only a couple of HPV16-positive patients.

In regard to this clone: Its antigen remains unidentified.

Repertoires were generated with immunoSEQ multiplex PCR, while TCRdb's copy carries only in-frame clones and drops some. The sample yields around 33,000 clones, 86% seen once. Germline CDR1 WSHSY, CDR2 SAAADI. The CDR3 length is 12 residues. V was trimmed by 5 bases and J by 2 bases, leaving 6 bases between them. This chain links TRBV10-2 with TRBJ1-1; no firm D call. The sequences come from blood, collected from a patient who underwent chemoradiotherapy. The sequence was collected from a human donor with HPV-associated anogenital cancer. The CDR3 sequence: CASSLDNTEAFF. CDR3 nucleotides: TGCGCCAGCAGTTTAGACAACACTGAAGCTTTCTTT.